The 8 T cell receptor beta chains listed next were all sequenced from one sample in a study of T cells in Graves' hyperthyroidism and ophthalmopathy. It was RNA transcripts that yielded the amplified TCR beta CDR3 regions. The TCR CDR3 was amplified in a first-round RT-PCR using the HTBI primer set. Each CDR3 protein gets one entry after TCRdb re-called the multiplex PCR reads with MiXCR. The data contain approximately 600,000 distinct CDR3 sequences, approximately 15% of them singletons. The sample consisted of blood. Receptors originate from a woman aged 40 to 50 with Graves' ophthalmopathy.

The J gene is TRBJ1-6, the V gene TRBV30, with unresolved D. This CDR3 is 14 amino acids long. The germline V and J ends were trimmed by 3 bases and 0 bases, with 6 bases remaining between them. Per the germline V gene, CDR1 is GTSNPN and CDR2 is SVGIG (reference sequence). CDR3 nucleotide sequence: TGTGCCTGGAGATGGGGCTCCTATAATTCACCCCTCCACTTT. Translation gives CAWRWGSYNSPLHF.

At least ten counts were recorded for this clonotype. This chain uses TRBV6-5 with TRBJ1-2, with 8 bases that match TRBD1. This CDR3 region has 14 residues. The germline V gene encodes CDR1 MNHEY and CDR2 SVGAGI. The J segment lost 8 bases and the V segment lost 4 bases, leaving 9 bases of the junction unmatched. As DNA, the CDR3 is TGTGCCAGCAGTTTCCTTCAGGGGGCGGGAGGCTACACCTTC. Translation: CASSFLQGAGGYTF.

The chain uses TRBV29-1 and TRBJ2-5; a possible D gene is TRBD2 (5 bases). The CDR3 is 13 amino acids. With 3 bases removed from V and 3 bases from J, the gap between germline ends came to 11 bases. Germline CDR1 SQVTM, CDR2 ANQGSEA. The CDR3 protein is CSVDPREKETQYF. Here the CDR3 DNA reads TGCAGCGTTGACCCGAGGGAGAAAGAGACCCAGTACTTC. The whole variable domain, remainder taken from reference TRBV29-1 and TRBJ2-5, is SAVISQKPSRDICQRGTSLTIQCQVDSQVTMMFWYRQQPGQSLTLIATANQGSEATYESGFVIDKFPISRPNLTFSTLTVSNMSPEDSSIYLCSVDPREKETQYFGPGTRLLVL.

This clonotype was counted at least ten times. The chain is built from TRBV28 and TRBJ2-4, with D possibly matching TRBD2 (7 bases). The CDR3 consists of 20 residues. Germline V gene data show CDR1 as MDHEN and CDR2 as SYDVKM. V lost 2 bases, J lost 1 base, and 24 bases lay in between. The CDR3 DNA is TGTGCCAGCAGTTTACACAATCCACCCGAGGGGGACTACGCCAAAAACATTCAGTACTTC. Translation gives CASSLHNPPEGDYAKNIQYF. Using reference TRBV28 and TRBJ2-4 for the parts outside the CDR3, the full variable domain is DVKVTQSSRYLVKRTGEKVFLECVQDMDHENMFWYRQDPGLGLRLIYFSYDVKMKEKGDIPEGYSVSREKKERFSLILESASTNQTSMYLCASSLHNPPEGDYAKNIQYFGAGTRLSVL.

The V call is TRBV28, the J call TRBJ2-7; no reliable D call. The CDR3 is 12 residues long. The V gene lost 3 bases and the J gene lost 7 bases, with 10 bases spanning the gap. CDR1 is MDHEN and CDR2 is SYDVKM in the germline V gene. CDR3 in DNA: TGTGCCAGCAGTTTTTCCTCCCGGGAGCAGTACTTC. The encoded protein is CASSFSSREQYF.

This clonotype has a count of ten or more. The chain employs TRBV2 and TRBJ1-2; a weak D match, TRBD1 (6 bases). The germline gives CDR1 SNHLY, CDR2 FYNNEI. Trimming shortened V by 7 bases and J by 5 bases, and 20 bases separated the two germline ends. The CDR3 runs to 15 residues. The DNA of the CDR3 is TGTGCCAGCATCGCATACCAGGGGCTTGGGTATGGCTACACCTTC. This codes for CASIAYQGLGYGYTF.

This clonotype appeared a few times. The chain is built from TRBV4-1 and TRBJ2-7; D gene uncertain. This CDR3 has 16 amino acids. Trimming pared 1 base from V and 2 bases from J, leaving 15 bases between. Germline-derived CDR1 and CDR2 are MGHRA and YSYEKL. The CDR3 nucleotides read TGCGCCAGCAGCCAAGGTGCGGTGGCGCCAACCTACGAGCAGTACTTC. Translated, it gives CASSQGAVAPTYEQYF.

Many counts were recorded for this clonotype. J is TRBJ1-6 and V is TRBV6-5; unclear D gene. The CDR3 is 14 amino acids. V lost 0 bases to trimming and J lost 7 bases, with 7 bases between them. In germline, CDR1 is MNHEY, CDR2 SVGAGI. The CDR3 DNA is TGTGCCAGCAGTTACTCGATGAGGAATTCACCCCTCCACTTT. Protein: CASSYSMRNSPLHF.